Reported below is one TCR beta chain. Its matching antigen is unknown. The source of the sample is a study of T cell responses to AZD1222 COVID-19 vaccine. Study overall: Second-dose schedules of about 4 or about 12 weeks were combined. Regarding the study as a whole: Nearly half of spike-specific TCRs reportedly target variant regions that are unmutated in the B.1.351 and B.1.1.7 variants. The study found vaccine-associated CD4 TCRs spanning spike, dominant at 160-218 and 743-854.

CDR3 length: 15 amino acids. Generated by immunoSEQ multiplex PCR, the TCRdb table keeps only in-frame clones and is missing some. Of about 120,000 clones listed, around 81% are singletons. This chain links TRBV12-2 with TRBJ2-7; TRBD1, the D gene given by the table, was not confirmed from the DNA. TRBV12-2 is termed a pseudogene. This clonotype originated in an adult in good health. Sequencing used peripheral blood, obtained on day 0 of AZD1222 vaccination. CDR3 sequence (DNA): TGTGCAAGTCGCTTACACAGGGAGAGGCCCTACGAGCAGTACTTC. Translated, it gives CASRLHRERPYEQYF.